The source of this T cell receptor (beta chain) is a study of identical twins listed by TCRdb under 2016. For the study in its entirety: To test whether fetal clonotypes persist, the study used deep sequencing on TCR alpha and beta repertoires from monozygotic twins, unrelated adults of various ages, and cord blood. To rule out contamination, the twin experiments were replicated at different times with different library preparation protocols. Results and caveats for the whole study, not just this receptor: Out-of-frame TCR alpha sharing in monozygotic twins was systematically underestimated by recombination models, whereas sharing between unrelated individuals was in agreement with the recombination models. A weaker excess of twin sharing was found in beta out-of-frame sequences because the signal-to-noise ratio was lowered by fewer shared sequences. Fewer insertions were carried by abundant cord blood beta clonotypes; a weaker similar trend was observed in young adult naive repertoires, while no such trend was observed in memory repertoires. Invariant T cells such as MAIT and iNKT could partly confound zero-insertion analyses, though diverse VJ usage argued against this for most clonotypes. Compared with coincidental sharing between unrelated individuals, an excess of low generation-probability sequences was observed among out-of-frame TCR alpha sequences shared between twins. Because the same donors could not be followed over many years, the conclusions relied on cross-sectional statistical analysis.

CDR1 and CDR2 are drawn from the germline V gene (reference sequence): LGHDT, YNNKEL. V drops 3 bases and J drops 1 base, leaving 19 bases in between. CDR3 length: 17 amino acids, cysteine to phenylalanine. Only the CDR3 DNA is retained, 51 bases long and in frame from the first base. The library came from 5' RACE. The sample was run on an Illumina HiSeq 2000. Template switching introduced a universal primer binding site; the final cDNA contained a unique molecular identifier, enabling accurate counting of TCR cDNA molecules. First-strand cDNA for TCR alpha and beta chains was synthesized from specific primers in the conserved constant-segment region. To control for contamination, each cDNA library was double barcoded with a SMART-Mk sample barcode plus Illumina barcodes. TruSeq adapter sequences and Illumina sample barcodes were added in two successive PCR steps. TCR alpha and beta cDNA libraries were sequenced on the Illumina HiSeq platform with custom primers. The authors processed their data as follows. MiGEC processed the raw reads to extract unique molecular identifiers, while MiXCR was used to determine the CDR3 positions. Recombination models were inferred per individual with the repgenHMM and IGoR tools using an EM algorithm. The tcR package in R was used for shared clonotype analysis, with sharing normalized by the product of cloneset sizes. To study raw recombination without the effects of thymic and clonal selection, out-of-frame nonproductive sequences were analyzed. The public reads were quality trimmed at Q25 with fastp and then assembled into clones with MiXCR by TCRdb, keeping productive beta chains. Rows are unified per CDR3 protein, each entry keeping the most common DNA and genes. The V and J calls come from TCRdb's annotation, not from the publication. For this sample there are some 460,000 distinct CDR3 sequences; around 14% appear just once. The ten most abundant clones make up over 0.5% of the sample.

In this sample, this clonotype turned up a few times. What this receptor recognizes is not known. No base quality values were provided; no much bigger clone lies one nucleotide off. Every donor in the study was a healthy Caucasian. Three pairs of female monozygotic twins, all aged 18 to 29 years, were included in the twin cohort. CD4+ and CD8+ T cell populations were isolated with positive isolation kits from Invitrogen. Separately, the same data were catalogued under a study of yellow fever vaccine responses in identical twins. Drawing on the second study: According to the authors, the vaccine-induced T cell response in identical twins seemed to be partly convergent and partly specific to each individual. In the study, vaccine-responding T cell clones were precisely tracked in identical twins.

This TCR was recovered from a woman aged 18-30 years in good health. Sequenced input: CD4+ T cells sorted from blood. The chain employs TRBV3-1 and TRBJ2-7; the D gene is possibly TRBD1, with 7 bases matching. The bases read TGTGCCAGCAGCCAGGGACTCGGACAGGCGCCTTCCTACGAGCAGTACTTC. This translates into CASSQGLGQAPSYEQYF.